This TCR beta chain was sequenced for a study of cytomegalovirus exposure and HLA in healthy donors. Germline CDR1 MNHEY, CDR2 SVGAGI. The CDR3 contains 13 residues. The junction had 3 bases not matched to a gene; V was cut back by 6 bases and J by 4 bases. Primers for the PCR totalled 60 Vbeta and 13 Jbeta. Generated by immunoSEQ multiplex PCR, the TCRdb table keeps only in-frame clones and is missing some. The sample carries 110,000 to 150,000 clones, 72% recorded once. Sequences were obtained from PBMCs. The receptor was isolated from a middle-aged man in good health and CMV-seronegative. The chain couples TRBV6-5 to TRBJ2-1; 7 positions agree with TRBD2. The CDR3 is CASSGTKYNEQFF. The CDR3 DNA is TGTGCCAGCAGCGGGACTAAATACAATGAGCAGTTCTTC.